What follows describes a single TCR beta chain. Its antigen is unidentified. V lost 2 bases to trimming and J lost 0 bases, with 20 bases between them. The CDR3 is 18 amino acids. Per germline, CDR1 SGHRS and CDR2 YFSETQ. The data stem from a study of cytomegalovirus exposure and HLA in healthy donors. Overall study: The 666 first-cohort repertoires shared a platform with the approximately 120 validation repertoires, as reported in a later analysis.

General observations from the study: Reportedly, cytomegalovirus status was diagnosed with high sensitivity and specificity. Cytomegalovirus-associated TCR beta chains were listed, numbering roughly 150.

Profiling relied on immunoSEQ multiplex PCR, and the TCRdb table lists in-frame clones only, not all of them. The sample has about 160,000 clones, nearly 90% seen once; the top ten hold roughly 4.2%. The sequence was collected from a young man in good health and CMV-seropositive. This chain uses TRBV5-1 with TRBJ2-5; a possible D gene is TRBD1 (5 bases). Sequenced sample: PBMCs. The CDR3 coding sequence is TGCGCCAGCAGCTTTTTGGGGCGCCTCGAACTCCACCAAGAGACCCAGTACTTC. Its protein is CASSFLGRLELHQETQYF.